The rows below give T cell receptor beta chains drawn from one sample of a study of blood T cell repertoires in COVID-19. Using immunoSEQ multiplex PCR, the repertoire was profiled, and TCRdb retains in-frame clones only, with some absent. The sample includes around 45,000 clones, approximately 80% of them seen just once. The source material was peripheral blood. Receptor source: a woman aged 55 to 70 with acute or convalescent COVID-19. CDR3s include the opening cysteine and the closing phenylalanine or tryptophan. The order of the fields is D gene, J gene, V gene, clone size, CDR3 protein, CDR3 DNA. D genes are given only for firm matches. Clone size, where shown, is once, few, many, or a class for clones that have expanded.

D gene: TRBD1
J gene: TRBJ1-2
V gene: TRBV29-1
clone size: -
CDR3 protein: CSVDADRGGGYTF
CDR3 DNA: TGCAGCGTTGACGCCGACAGGGGTGGTGGCTACACCTTC

D gene: TRBD1
J gene: TRBJ2-7
V gene: TRBV11-2
clone size: -
CDR3 protein: CASSLAGGSYEQYF
CDR3 DNA: TGTGCCAGCAGCTTAGCAGGGGGCTCCTACGAGCAGTACTTC

D gene: TRBD1
J gene: TRBJ1-2
V gene: TRBV5-1
clone size: -
CDR3 protein: CASSRDSFYGYTF
CDR3 DNA: TGCGCCAGCAGCCGGGACAGCTTCTATGGCTACACCTTC

D gene: -
J gene: TRBJ2-5
V gene: TRBV6-1
clone size: -
CDR3 protein: CASSEATEIQETQYF
CDR3 DNA: TGTGCCAGCAGTGAAGCGACGGAGATCCAAGAGACCCAGTACTTC

D gene: -
J gene: TRBJ2-7
V gene: TRBV5-6
clone size: -
CDR3 protein: CASSLATGLPYEQYF
CDR3 DNA: TGTGCCAGCAGCTTGGCCACAGGATTACCCTACGAGCAGTACTTC

D gene: -
J gene: TRBJ1-3
V gene: TRBV7-6
clone size: -
CDR3 protein: CASSLARGTDFTIYF
CDR3 DNA: TGTGCCAGCAGCTTAGCGCGGGGGACGGACTTCACCATATATTTT

D gene: TRBD1
J gene: TRBJ1-3
V gene: TRBV5-1
clone size: -
CDR3 protein: CASSLAGTVGNTIYF
CDR3 DNA: TGCGCCAGCAGCTTGGCCGGGACAGTAGGAAACACCATATATTTT

D gene: -
J gene: TRBJ1-6
V gene: TRBV5-1
clone size: -
CDR3 protein: CASRWGLDNSPLHF
CDR3 DNA: TGCGCCAGCAGATGGGGCCTGGATAATTCACCCCTCCACTTT

D gene: -
J gene: TRBJ1-6
V gene: TRBV27
clone size: medium-sized
CDR3 protein: CASSSLGGGNNSPLHF
CDR3 DNA: TGTGCCAGCAGTTCCCTTGGGGGGGGTAATAATTCACCCCTCCACTTT

D gene: TRBD1
J gene: TRBJ2-7
V gene: TRBV6-5
clone size: -
CDR3 protein: CASSSRTGRGYEQYF
CDR3 DNA: TGTGCCAGCAGCAGCAGGACAGGGAGAGGCTACGAGCAGTACTTC

D gene: TRBD1
J gene: TRBJ2-7
V gene: TRBV27
clone size: -
CDR3 protein: CASSSGTGGIEQYF
CDR3 DNA: TGTGCCAGCAGCTCCGGGACAGGGGGCATCGAGCAGTACTTC

D gene: -
J gene: TRBJ2-1
V gene: TRBV5-1
clone size: -
CDR3 protein: CASSSTGGPGDEQFF
CDR3 DNA: TGCGCCAGCAGCTCCACGGGGGGCCCCGGGGATGAGCAGTTCTTC

D gene: -
J gene: TRBJ1-2
V gene: TRBV3-1/TRBV3-2
clone size: -
CDR3 protein: CASSGDRLYGYTF
CDR3 DNA: TGTGCCAGCAGCGGAGACAGGCTCTATGGCTACACCTTC

D gene: -
J gene: TRBJ2-1
V gene: TRBV4-3
clone size: -
CDR3 protein: CASSPRGVGEQFF
CDR3 DNA: TGCGCCAGCAGCCCCAGGGGGGTAGGTGAGCAGTTCTTC

D gene: -
J gene: TRBJ1-3
V gene: TRBV7-2
clone size: -
CDR3 protein: CASSEGGEIGNTIYF
CDR3 DNA: TGTGCCAGCAGCGAAGGCGGGGAGATTGGAAACACCATATATTTT

D gene: -
J gene: TRBJ1-2
V gene: TRBV3-1/TRBV3-2
clone size: -
CDR3 protein: CASSQAGARGYTF
CDR3 DNA: TGTGCCAGCAGCCAAGCAGGGGCTCGGGGCTACACCTTC

D gene: -
J gene: TRBJ2-7
V gene: TRBV24-1
clone size: -
CDR3 protein: CATSDPRTGSYEQYF
CDR3 DNA: TGTGCCACCAGTGACCCCCGGACGGGATCCTACGAGCAGTACTTC

D gene: TRBD2
J gene: TRBJ2-1
V gene: TRBV10-1
clone size: -
CDR3 protein: CASSESGLAGGTEQFF
CDR3 DNA: TGCGCCAGCAGTGAGTCGGGACTAGCGGGGGGGACTGAGCAGTTCTTC

D gene: TRBD1
J gene: TRBJ1-2
V gene: TRBV4-2
clone size: -
CDR3 protein: CASSQATGDNYGYTF
CDR3 DNA: TGTGCCAGCAGCCAAGCGACAGGGGATAACTATGGCTACACCTTC

D gene: -
J gene: TRBJ1-2
V gene: TRBV7-9
clone size: -
CDR3 protein: CASSPTQDGAPYGYTF
CDR3 DNA: TGTGCCAGCAGCCCAACCCAGGATGGTGCGCCCTATGGCTACACCTTC

D gene: TRBD2
J gene: TRBJ2-1
V gene: TRBV5-1
clone size: few
CDR3 protein: CASSFLAGGSDEQFF
CDR3 DNA: TGCGCCAGCAGCTTCCTAGCGGGGGGCAGCGATGAGCAGTTCTTC

D gene: TRBD1
J gene: TRBJ1-2
V gene: TRBV7-8
clone size: -
CDR3 protein: CASSLGGQNYGYTF
CDR3 DNA: TGTGCCAGCAGCTTAGGGGGACAGAACTATGGCTACACCTTC

D gene: TRBD1
J gene: TRBJ1-6
V gene: TRBV2
clone size: -
CDR3 protein: CASSDEGANNSPLHF
CDR3 DNA: TGTGCCAGCAGTGATGAGGGGGCGAATAATTCACCCCTCCACTTT

D gene: TRBD2
J gene: TRBJ2-3
V gene: TRBV7-9
clone size: -
CDR3 protein: CASSSQISGGTDTQYF
CDR3 DNA: TGTGCCAGCAGCTCGCAGATTAGCGGGGGCACAGATACGCAGTATTTT

D gene: -
J gene: TRBJ1-1
V gene: TRBV5-4
clone size: -
CDR3 protein: CASSDFRGRTEAFF
CDR3 DNA: TGTGCCAGCAGTGACTTCCGGGGTAGAACTGAAGCTTTCTTT

D gene: -
J gene: TRBJ2-7
V gene: TRBV4-3
clone size: once
CDR3 protein: CASSQDRGRSYEQYF
CDR3 DNA: TGCGCCAGCAGCCAAGACAGAGGGCGGTCCTACGAGCAGTACTTC

D gene: TRBD1
J gene: TRBJ1-5
V gene: TRBV19
clone size: -
CDR3 protein: CASRKQGPNQPQHF
CDR3 DNA: TGTGCCAGTAGAAAACAGGGGCCTAATCAGCCCCAGCATTTT

D gene: TRBD1
J gene: TRBJ2-1
V gene: TRBV7-8
clone size: -
CDR3 protein: CASSFRTGNNEQFF
CDR3 DNA: TGTGCCAGCAGCTTTCGGACAGGGAACAATGAGCAGTTCTTC

D gene: -
J gene: TRBJ2-7
V gene: TRBV9
clone size: -
CDR3 protein: CASSALAGPTYEQYF
CDR3 DNA: TGTGCCAGCAGCGCCCTGGCGGGGCCAACCTACGAGCAGTACTTC

D gene: TRBD1
J gene: TRBJ1-2
V gene: TRBV10-3
clone size: -
CDR3 protein: CAISESTGAGGYTF
CDR3 DNA: TGTGCCATCAGTGAGTCGACAGGGGCCGGTGGCTACACCTTC

D gene: -
J gene: TRBJ1-5
V gene: TRBV5-6
clone size: -
CDR3 protein: CASSHRRGYSNQPQHF
CDR3 DNA: TGTGCCAGCAGCCACCGCAGGGGCTATAGCAATCAGCCCCAGCATTTT

D gene: -
J gene: TRBJ1-5
V gene: TRBV6-1
clone size: -
CDR3 protein: CASSESGGAFQPQHF
CDR3 DNA: TGTGCCAGCAGTGAATCCGGTGGGGCATTTCAGCCCCAGCATTTT

D gene: TRBD2
J gene: TRBJ2-1
V gene: TRBV18
clone size: -
CDR3 protein: CASSPPGLAGLSNEQFF
CDR3 DNA: TGTGCCAGCTCACCCCCGGGGCTAGCGGGGCTTTCCAATGAGCAGTTCTTC

D gene: -
J gene: TRBJ2-5
V gene: TRBV7-3
clone size: -
CDR3 protein: CASSLWGGRETQYF
CDR3 DNA: TGTGCCAGCAGCTTATGGGGGGGCCGCGAGACCCAGTACTTC

D gene: -
J gene: TRBJ1-1
V gene: TRBV30
clone size: -
CDR3 protein: CAWIEQNMNTEAFF
CDR3 DNA: TGTGCCTGGATCGAACAGAACATGAACACTGAAGCTTTCTTT

D gene: -
J gene: TRBJ1-5
V gene: TRBV24-1
clone size: -
CDR3 protein: CARPTRLGEYQPQHF
CDR3 DNA: TGTGCCCGACCAACACGTCTCGGGGAATATCAGCCCCAGCATTTT

D gene: -
J gene: TRBJ1-6
V gene: TRBV6-5
clone size: -
CDR3 protein: CASMQGRGNSPLHF
CDR3 DNA: TGTGCCAGCATGCAGGGGAGAGGTAATTCACCCCTCCACTTT

D gene: -
J gene: TRBJ2-7
V gene: TRBV21-1
clone size: few
CDR3 protein: CASSKEEGGNEQYF
CDR3 DNA: TGTGCCAGCAGCAAAGAGGAAGGGGGCAACGAGCAGTACTTC

D gene: -
J gene: TRBJ1-1
V gene: TRBV9
clone size: -
CDR3 protein: CASSVGERGTEAFF
CDR3 DNA: TGTGCCAGCAGCGTAGGGGAACGGGGTACTGAAGCTTTCTTT

D gene: TRBD1
J gene: TRBJ1-4
V gene: TRBV6-1
clone size: -
CDR3 protein: CASSQAGGREKLFF
CDR3 DNA: TGTGCCAGCAGTCAAGCAGGGGGAAGGGAAAAACTGTTTTTT

D gene: -
J gene: TRBJ1-1
V gene: TRBV4-1
clone size: -
CDR3 protein: CASSQEGGGITEAFF
CDR3 DNA: TGCGCCAGCAGCCAGGAGGGGGGGGGAATAACTGAAGCTTTCTTT

D gene: -
J gene: TRBJ1-3
V gene: TRBV10-2
clone size: few
CDR3 protein: CASSESTGVDTIYF
CDR3 DNA: TGCGCCAGCAGTGAGTCGACGGGGGTCGACACCATATATTTT

D gene: TRBD1
J gene: TRBJ1-1
V gene: TRBV3-1/TRBV3-2
clone size: -
CDR3 protein: CASSHDSRQGFITEAFF
CDR3 DNA: TGTGCCAGCAGCCACGACAGTAGACAGGGTTTTATCACTGAAGCTTTCTTT

D gene: -
J gene: TRBJ2-5
V gene: TRBV3-1/TRBV3-2
clone size: -
CDR3 protein: CASSPLSTNAGSETQYF
CDR3 DNA: TGTGCCAGCAGCCCCCTCTCCACGAATGCGGGATCGGAGACCCAGTACTTC

D gene: -
J gene: TRBJ2-5
V gene: TRBV24-1
clone size: -
CDR3 protein: CATSEQGGETQYF
CDR3 DNA: TGTGCCACCAGTGAGCAGGGGGGTGAGACCCAGTACTTC

D gene: -
J gene: TRBJ1-1
V gene: TRBV6-4
clone size: -
CDR3 protein: CASNPGNTEAFF
CDR3 DNA: TGTGCCAGCAATCCAGGGAACACTGAAGCTTTCTTT

D gene: -
J gene: TRBJ1-1
V gene: TRBV24-1
clone size: -
CDR3 protein: CASRAGMNTEAFF
CDR3 DNA: TGTGCCTCGAGGGCGGGGATGAACACTGAAGCTTTCTTT

D gene: -
J gene: TRBJ2-1
V gene: TRBV7-2
clone size: -
CDR3 protein: CASSPEYQRLDEQFF
CDR3 DNA: TGTGCCAGCAGCCCGGAGTATCAGCGGCTAGATGAGCAGTTCTTC